A single sample is the source of the 9 T cell receptor beta chains below, sequenced in a study of T cell responses to AZD1222 COVID-19 vaccine. Only in-frame clones appear in the TCRdb table, and some are missing; sequencing was by immunoSEQ multiplex PCR. The table has more than 90,000 clones, 90% seen once. Sequencing was performed on peripheral blood, taken on day 0 of AZD1222 vaccination. These TCRs come from an adult in good health.

This clone was detected a few times. The chain couples TRBV6-4 to TRBJ1-2, with a tentative D call TRBD1 (5 bases). Germline loops: CDR1 MRHNA, CDR2 SNTAGT. Trimming pared 8 bases from V and 3 bases from J, leaving 16 bases between. CDR3 size: 14 residues. The DNA of the CDR3 is TGTGCCAGCTTGACTCCCGGGACGGACTATGGCTACACCTTC. Amino acid sequence: CASLTPGTDYGYTF.

The V gene is TRBV6-5, the J gene TRBJ2-7; D may be TRBD1 (6 bases). The V end lost 5 bases, the J end lost 6 bases, and 20 bases lay between the germline ends. This CDR3 is 15 amino acids long. Germline-derived CDR1 and CDR2 are MNHEY and SVGAGI. The CDR3 DNA is TGTGCCAGCAGTCCTCTCTCCTTGGGACAATCCGAGCAGTACTTC. Translating gives CASSPLSLGQSEQYF.

The chain couples TRBV7-8 to TRBJ1-5; D possibly corresponds to TRBD1 (5 bases). The CDR3 extends over 15 amino acids. V was shortened by 5 bases and J by 4 bases, with 15 bases between the two germline ends. Germline loops: CDR1 SGHVS, CDR2 FQNEAQ. For the CDR3, the DNA is TGTGCCAGCAGCCAACTGGCGGGGGGAAATCAGCCCCAGCATTTT. Translated, it gives CASSQLAGGNQPQHF. Supplemented by reference TRBV7-8 and TRBJ1-5, the full variable domain reads GAGVSQSPRYKVAKRGQDVALRCDPISGHVSLFWYQQALGQGPEFLTYFQNEAQLDKSGLPSDRFFAERPEGSVSTLKIQRTQQEDSAVYLCASSQLAGGNQPQHFGDGTRLSIL.

The chain recombines TRBV28 with TRBJ2-3, with D unresolved. Germline assignment: CDR1 MDHEN and CDR2 SYDVKM. V lost 3 bases and J lost 6, with 7 bases in between. The CDR3 loop spans 12 amino acids. CDR3 loop: CASSLSHDTQYF. The DNA for the CDR3 is TGTGCCAGCAGTTTGTCGCACGATACGCAGTATTTT.

The CDR3 region has the DNA TGCGCCAGCAGCTTGTACAGGCCCACCACAGAAACCCTCCACTTT. Its protein is CASSLYRPTTETLHF. The genes are TRBV5-1 and TRBJ1-6, with D possibly matching TRBD1 (5 bases). Trimming stripped 1 base from V and 14 bases from J, with 19 bases between. Germline CDR1 and CDR2: SGHRS and YFSETQ. The CDR3 runs 15 residues. The full variable domain, in which reference TRBV5-1 and TRBJ1-6 provide the parts outside the CDR3, is KAGVTQTPRYLIKTRGQQVTLSCSPISGHRSVSWYQQTPGQGLQFLFEYFSETQRNKGNFPGRFSGRQFSNSRSEMNVSTLELGDSALYLCASSLYRPTTETLHFGNGTRLTVT.

The CDR3 protein is CASLGLNRRTQYF. CDR3 in DNA: TGTGCCAGCCTTGGGTTAAATCGGAGGACCCAGTACTTC. This chain links TRBV6-5 with TRBJ2-5, with D unclear. The V end lost 8 bases, the J end lost 7 bases, and 17 bases lay between the germline ends. CDR3 length: 13 amino acids. Germline CDR1 MNHEY, CDR2 SVGAGI.

CDR3 protein: CASSQDFVTASYEQYF. Written as DNA, the CDR3 is TGCGCCAGCAGCCAAGATTTCGTGACAGCCTCCTACGAGCAGTACTTC. The chain employs TRBV4-1 and TRBJ2-7; D possibly corresponds to TRBD1 (5 bases). CDR3 length: 16 amino acids. Germline V CDR1 and CDR2: MGHRA, YSYEKL. Trimming took 0 bases from V and 0 from J, leaving 12 bases between them.

Only a few counts were recorded for this clone. V and J are TRBV27 and TRBJ1-5; perhaps TRBD1 as D (6 bases). The CDR3 sequence is 13 residues long. Germline V gene data show CDR1 as MNHEY and CDR2 as SMNVEV (reference sequence). The germline V and J ends were trimmed by 2 bases and 5 bases, with 7 bases remaining between them. In nucleotides, the CDR3 is TGTGCCAGCAGTTTAGGGGGCGATCAGCCCCAGCATTTT. It encodes CASSLGGDQPQHF.

A few counts support this clone. V and J are TRBV6-5 and TRBJ2-7, with 8 bases aligning to TRBD1. From germline, CDR1 is MNHEY and CDR2 SVGAGI. With 5 bases clipped from V and 6 bases from J, the junction kept 6 bases outside the gene matches. The length of the CDR3 is 13 residues. The chain's CDR3 is CASSPGQVSEQYF. DNA of the CDR3: TGTGCCAGCAGTCCGGGACAGGTCTCCGAGCAGTACTTC.